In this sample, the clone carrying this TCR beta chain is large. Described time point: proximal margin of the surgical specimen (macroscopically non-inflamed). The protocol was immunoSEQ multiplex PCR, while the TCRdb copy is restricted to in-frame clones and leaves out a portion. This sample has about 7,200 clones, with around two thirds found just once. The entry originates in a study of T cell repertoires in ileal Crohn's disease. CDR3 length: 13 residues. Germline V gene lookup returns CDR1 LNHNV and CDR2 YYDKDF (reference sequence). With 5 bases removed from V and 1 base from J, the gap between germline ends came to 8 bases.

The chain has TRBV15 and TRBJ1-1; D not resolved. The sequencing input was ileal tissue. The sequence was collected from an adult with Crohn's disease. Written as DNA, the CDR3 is TGTGCCACCAGCCTATCAAGGAACACTGAAGCTTTCTTT. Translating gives CATSLSRNTEAFF. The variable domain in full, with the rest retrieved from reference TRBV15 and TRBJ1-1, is DAMVIQNPRYQVTQFGKPVTLSCSQTLNHNVMYWYQQKSSQAPKLLFHYYDKDFNNEADTPDNFQSRRPNTSFCFLDIRSPGLGDTAMYLCATSLSRNTEAFFGQGTRLTVV.